This T cell receptor beta chain is drawn from a study of cytomegalovirus exposure and HLA in healthy donors. Points from the study as a whole: The likely origin of a cluster of highly shared sequence variants was a sequencing artifact. Productive status was seen about 90% or about 30% of the time for most TCR beta V segments in an earlier analysis. Many donors shared some public TCRs, even though most TCR sequences were rare.

There are 15 residues in the CDR3. CDR1 SGHVS and CDR2 FQNEAQ come from the germline V gene. This clone has a handful of counts. Its matching antigen is unknown. The PCR was carried out with 60 Vbeta primers and 13 Jbeta primers. Assay used: immunoSEQ multiplex PCR; TCRdb lists only in-frame clones, some missing. The table includes a few hundred thousand clones, around three quarters detected once. The TCR sequence derives from a man between 40 and 49 years old in good health and CMV-seronegative. Sequenced material: PBMCs. The V call is TRBV7-8, the J call TRBJ2-5; 8 positions agree with TRBD2. The J call may be in error: the DNA end matches TRBJ2-7 better. CDR3 region: CASSPRRGESYEQYF. The CDR3 DNA reads as TGTGCCAGCAGCCCCCGGCGGGGGGAGTCCTACGAGCAGTACTTC.